The TCR beta chain described here comes from a study of Graves' ophthalmopathy and Graves' hyperthyroidism. CDR1 and CDR2 from the germline V gene are MGHDK and SYGVNS. The CDR3 runs 15 residues. V lost 6 bases to trimming and J lost 4 bases, with 15 bases between them. RNA transcripts provided the template for amplifying TCR beta CDR3 regions. Second-round multiplex PCR came after first-round RT-PCR with HTBI primers. TCRdb recomputed calls from the multiplex PCR reads with MiXCR, one row per CDR3 protein. This table has hundreds of thousands of distinct CDR3 sequences, about two fifths appearing once. The PBMCs used were ones drawn from 10 ml of fresh peripheral blood.

The rearrangement links TRBV25-1 to TRBJ2-2; D perhaps matches TRBD1 (5 bases). The material sequenced was peripheral blood. The source of this sequence is an adult man with Graves' ophthalmopathy. CDR3 DNA: TGTGCCAGCAGCCAAGAGGCCGACAGCACCGGGGAGCTGTTTTTT. Translated, it gives CASSQEADSTGELFF.